The clone carrying this T cell receptor beta chain has more than one count but fewer than ten. The data belong to a study of T-cell reconstitution after alpha-beta-depleted transplantation in children. Germline V lookup: CDR1 MGHRA, CDR2 YSYEKL. Trimming stripped 0 bases from V and 3 bases from J, with 9 bases between. The CDR3 length is 16 residues. This sample's TCRbeta library carried unique molecular identifier barcodes. TCRdb reprocessed the PCR reads with MiXCR, giving one entry per CDR3 protein. Of about 250,000 distinct CDR3 sequences in the sample, roughly a quarter are singletons; the top ten hold about 4.8%.

The sequence was obtained from a female patient younger than 10 who had a stem cell transplant for congenital amegakaryocytic thrombocytopenia, so the T cells may come from the graft donor. This specimen was PBMCs, mostly from graft donor cells, taken 360 days after TCRalphabeta/CD19-depleted stem cell transplant. The chain is built from TRBV4-1 and TRBJ2-6; D perhaps matches TRBD2 (5 bases). CDR3 nucleotide sequence: TGCGCCAGCAGCCAAGATGGAGGCCGTGGGGCCAACGTCCTGACTTTC. It is translated as CASSQDGGRGANVLTF.